Each of the 14 T cell receptor beta chains below was sequenced from the same sample in a study of T cells in Graves' hyperthyroidism and ophthalmopathy. Researchers amplified the TCR beta CDR3 regions from RNA transcripts. Researchers ran a first-round RT-PCR on the TCR CDR3 using the HTBI primer set. Using its own MiXCR run on the multiplex PCR reads, TCRdb lists one record per CDR3 protein. The top ten hold about 45% of the sample, which has 200,000 to 250,000 distinct CDR3 sequences, approximately 16% seen once. Sequencing was performed on blood. These receptor sequences come from a man aged 35-49 years with Graves' hyperthyroidism.

At least ten counts were recorded for this clonotype. The chain is built from TRBV24-1 and TRBJ2-1, with a possible D match to TRBD1 (6 bases). Germline CDR1 reads KGHDR; CDR2 reads SFDVKD. CDR3 length: 23 residues. Trimming pared 2 bases from V and 0 bases from J, leaving 31 bases between. CDR3 sequence: CATSDSDGGTGTKKASSYNEQFF. CDR3 in DNA: TGTGCCACCAGTGATTCTGATGGCGGAACCGGGACAAAGAAAGCCAGCTCCTACAATGAGCAGTTCTTC.

This chain uses TRBV7-2 with TRBJ1-1; D uncertain. V lost 1 base and J lost 0, with 9 bases in between. Germline values: CDR1 SGHTA, CDR2 FQGNSA. The CDR3 is made up of 15 amino acids. Written as DNA, the CDR3 is TGTGCCAGCAGCTTAGGCCCGAGAATGAACACTGAAGCTTTCTTT. This sequence encodes CASSLGPRMNTEAFF. The full variable domain, with the rest looked up from reference TRBV7-2 and TRBJ1-1, is GAGVSQSPSNKVTEKGKDVELRCDPISGHTALYWYRQSLGQGLEFLIYFQGNSAPDKSGLPSDRFSAERTGGSVSTLTIQRTQQEDSAVYLCASSLGPRMNTEAFFGQGTRLTVV.

This clonotype was observed at least ten times. The J gene is TRBJ1-2, the V gene TRBV11-2, with D possibly TRBD1 on 6 matching bases. With 5 bases removed from V and 4 bases from J, the gap between germline ends came to 17 bases. The CDR3 length is 15 residues. Germline CDR1 reads SGHAT; CDR2 reads FQNNGV. In DNA, the CDR3 is TGTGCCAGCAGCCTTGACAGGACTACTGGCTATGGCTACACCTTC. It encodes CASSLDRTTGYGYTF.

This clonotype was picked up many times. The chain uses TRBV3-1 and TRBJ1-1, with D possibly matching TRBD1 (6 bases). V was cut by 0 bases and J by 5 bases, with 16 bases left in between. In germline, CDR1 is LGHDT, CDR2 YNNKEL (reference sequence). This CDR3 has 16 amino acids. Here the CDR3 reads CASSQDPAGAGTEAFF. The CDR3 DNA follows: TGTGCCAGCAGCCAAGATCCTGCAGGGGCCGGAACTGAAGCTTTCTTT.

This clonotype was seen repeatedly, ten times or more. V and J are TRBV20-1 and TRBJ2-5, with D perhaps TRBD1 (6 bases). With 6 bases removed from V and 1 base from J, the gap between germline ends came to 12 bases. This CDR3 comprises 13 residues. Germline V lookup: CDR1 DFQATT, CDR2 SNEGSKA (reference sequence). The CDR3 bases are TGCAGTGCAATCCACAGGGCCCAAGAGACCCAGTACTTC. Protein product: CSAIHRAQETQYF.

J is TRBJ2-7 and V is TRBV4-3, with 7 bases that match TRBD2. The CDR3 runs to 18 residues. With 1 base clipped from V and 0 bases from J, the junction kept 12 bases outside the gene matches. Germline V gene data show CDR1 as LGHNA and CDR2 as YSLEER. The CDR3 sequence: CASSQADGGITPSYEQYF. Written as DNA, the CDR3 is TGCGCCAGCAGCCAAGCGGACGGGGGGATCACCCCCTCCTACGAGCAGTACTTC.

This clonotype was seen ten or more times. The rearrangement links TRBV20-1 to TRBJ2-7; D remains ambiguous. CDR1 is DFQATT, CDR2 SNEGSKA, per germline (reference sequence). This CDR3 has 14 amino acids. CDR3 in amino acids: CSHLDESPPYEQYF. The CDR3 DNA reads TGCAGCCACCTGGACGAATCCCCACCATACGAGCAGTACTTC.

V is TRBV10-3 and J is TRBJ2-1; TRBD2 matches 7 bases. Per the germline V gene, CDR1 is ENHRY and CDR2 is SYGVKD. V was clipped by 7 bases and J by 6 bases; unmatched bases: 6. This CDR3 region has 13 residues. The CDR3 DNA reads TGTGCCATCAACGGGGAGGGTCTCAATGAGCAGTTCTTC. It codes for CAINGEGLNEQFF.

V is TRBV6-1 and J is TRBJ2-2; 15 bases align to TRBD2. The V gene end was trimmed by 5 bases and the J gene end by 0 bases; junction bases not matched to a gene: 4. This CDR3 contains 18 residues. Germline V gives CDR1 MNHNS, CDR2 SASEGT. The CDR3 bases are TGTGCCAGCAGTCACGGACTAGCGGGGGGGGCGAACACCGGGGAGCTGTTTTTT. Protein sequence: CASSHGLAGGANTGELFF.

The chain uses TRBV12-3 or TRBV12-4 and TRBJ2-2; the match to TRBD1 covers 10 bases. V lost 7 bases and J lost 5; bases outside the gene matches: 10. CDR3 length: 16 residues. The CDR3 protein is CASTVTGTGETGELFF. Written as DNA, the CDR3 is TGTGCCAGCACCGTGACCGGGACAGGGGAAACCGGGGAGCTGTTTTTT.

This clonotype came up many times. Compared with germline, one end of the junction differs, possibly owing to a read error. The chain uses TRBV6-1 and TRBJ1-5, with TRBD1 matching 9 bases. This CDR3 is 15 amino acids long. Germline loops: CDR1 MNHNS, CDR2 SASEGT. This CDR3 is CASRLTGGSDQPQHF. The CDR3 coding sequence is TGTGCCAGCAGATTGACAGGGGGTAGCGATCAGCCCCAGCATTTT.

With respect to this clonotype: This may be a read error, as it is one base from a much larger clone. V is TRBV28 and J is TRBJ1-2; D gene ambiguous. V was trimmed by 3 bases and J by 12 bases, leaving 17 bases between them. The CDR3 is made up of 13 amino acids. CDR1 MDHEN and CDR2 SYDVKM come from the germline V gene. The CDR3 spells CASSFSEVMGHTF. CDR3 coding DNA: TGTGCCAGCAGTTTTTCCGAGGTTATGGGCCACACCTTC.

This clonotype was counted ten times or more. The chain couples TRBV27 to TRBJ2-2; no firm D call. In germline, CDR1 is MNHEY, CDR2 SMNVEV (reference sequence). The CDR3 sequence is 15 residues long. Trimming shortened V by 3 bases and J by 1 base, and 9 bases separated the two germline ends. The CDR3 DNA is TGTGCCAGCAGTTTTAACCCAGGGAACACCGGGGAGCTGTTTTTT. Residues: CASSFNPGNTGELFF.

This clonotype came up a few times. CDR3 residues: CASSPSFGGNTQYF. The CDR3 DNA follows: TGTGCCAGCTCACCATCTTTTGGGGGAAATACGCAGTATTTT. This chain uses TRBV18 with TRBJ2-3, with D perhaps assigned TRBD1 or TRBD2 (5 bases each). V was cut by 2 bases and J by 7 bases, with 13 bases left in between. Germline loops: CDR1 KGHSH, CDR2 LQKENI. This CDR3 has 14 amino acids.